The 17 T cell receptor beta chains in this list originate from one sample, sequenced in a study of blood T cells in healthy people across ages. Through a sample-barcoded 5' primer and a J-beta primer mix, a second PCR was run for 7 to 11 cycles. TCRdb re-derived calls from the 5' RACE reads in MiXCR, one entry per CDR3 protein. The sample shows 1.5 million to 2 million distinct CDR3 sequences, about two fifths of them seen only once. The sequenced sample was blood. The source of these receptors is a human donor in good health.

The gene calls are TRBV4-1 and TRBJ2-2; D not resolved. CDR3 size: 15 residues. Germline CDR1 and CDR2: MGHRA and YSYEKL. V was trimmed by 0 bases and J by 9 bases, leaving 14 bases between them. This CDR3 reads CASSQDHPVPRELFF. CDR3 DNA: TGCGCCAGCAGCCAAGATCATCCGGTGCCCAGGGAGCTGTTTTTT.

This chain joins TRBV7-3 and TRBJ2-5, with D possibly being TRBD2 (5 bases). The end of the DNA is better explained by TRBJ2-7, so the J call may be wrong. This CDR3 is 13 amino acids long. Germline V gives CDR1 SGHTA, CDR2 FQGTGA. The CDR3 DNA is TGTGTCGGCAGCTTATTTCCGGGGTACGAGCAGTACTTC. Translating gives CVGSLFPGYEQYF.

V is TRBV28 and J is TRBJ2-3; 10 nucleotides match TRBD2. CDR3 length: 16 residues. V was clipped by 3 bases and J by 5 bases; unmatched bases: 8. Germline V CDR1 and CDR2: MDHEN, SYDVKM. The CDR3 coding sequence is TGTGCCAGCAGTTTTCAAGCGGGGGGGGCGGAAGATACGCAGTATTTT. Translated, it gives CASSFQAGGAEDTQYF. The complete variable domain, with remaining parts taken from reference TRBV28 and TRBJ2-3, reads DVKVTQSSRYLVKRTGEKVFLECVQDMDHENMFWYRQDPGLGLRLIYFSYDVKMKEKGDIPEGYSVSREKKERFSLILESASTNQTSMYLCASSFQAGGAEDTQYFGPGTRLTVL.

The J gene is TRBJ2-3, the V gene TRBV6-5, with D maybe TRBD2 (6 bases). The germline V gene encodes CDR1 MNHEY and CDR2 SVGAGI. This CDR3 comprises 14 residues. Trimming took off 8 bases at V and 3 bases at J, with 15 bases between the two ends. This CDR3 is CASRTAGGTDTQYF. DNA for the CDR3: TGTGCCAGCCGCACAGCTGGGGGGACAGATACGCAGTATTTT.

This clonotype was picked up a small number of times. The CDR3 loop is CSVFLGTRDEQYF. The CDR3, as DNA: TGCAGCGTTTTCCTTGGAACTCGCGACGAGCAGTACTTC. The chain combines TRBV29-1 with TRBJ2-4, with D uncertain. The J call is uncertain, as TRBJ2-7 better fits the DNA end. Germline V gene data show CDR1 as SQVTM and CDR2 as ANQGSEA. The CDR3 extends over 13 amino acids.

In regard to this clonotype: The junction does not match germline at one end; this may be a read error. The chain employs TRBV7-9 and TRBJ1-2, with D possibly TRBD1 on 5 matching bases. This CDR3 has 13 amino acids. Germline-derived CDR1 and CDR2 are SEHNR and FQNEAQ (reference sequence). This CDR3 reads CTSSPDRNYGYTF. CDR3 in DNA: TGTACCAGCAGCCCCGACAGAAACTATGGCTACACCTTC. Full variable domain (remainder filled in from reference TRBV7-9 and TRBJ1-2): DTGVSQNPRHKITKRGQNVTFRCDPISEHNRLYWYRQTLGQGPEFLTYFQNEAQLEKSRLLSDRFSAERPKGSFSTLEIQRTEQGDSAMYLCTSSPDRNYGYTFGSGTRLTVV.

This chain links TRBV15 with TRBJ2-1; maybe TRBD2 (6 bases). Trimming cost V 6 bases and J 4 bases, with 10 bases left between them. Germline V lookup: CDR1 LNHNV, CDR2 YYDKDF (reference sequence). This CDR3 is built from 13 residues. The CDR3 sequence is CATRASAYNEQFF. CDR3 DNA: TGTGCCACCAGGGCTAGCGCTTACAATGAGCAGTTCTTC.

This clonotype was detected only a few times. The CDR3 region is CASSDMGANTGELFF. Here the CDR3 DNA reads TGTGCCAGCAGTGATATGGGGGCGAACACCGGGGAGCTGTTTTTT. This chain joins TRBV2 and TRBJ2-2; D tentatively fits TRBD1 or TRBD2 (5 bases each). CDR1 SNHLY and CDR2 FYNNEI come from the germline V gene. The CDR3 has 15 amino acids. Between the trimmed V and J ends, which lost 3 bases and 0 bases, there was a span of 8 bases.

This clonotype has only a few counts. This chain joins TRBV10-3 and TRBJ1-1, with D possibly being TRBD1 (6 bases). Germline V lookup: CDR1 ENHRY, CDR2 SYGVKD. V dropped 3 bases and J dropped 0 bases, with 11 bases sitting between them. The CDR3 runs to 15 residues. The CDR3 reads CAISDGQKMNTEAFF. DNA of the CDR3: TGTGCCATCAGTGACGGACAGAAAATGAACACTGAAGCTTTCTTT.

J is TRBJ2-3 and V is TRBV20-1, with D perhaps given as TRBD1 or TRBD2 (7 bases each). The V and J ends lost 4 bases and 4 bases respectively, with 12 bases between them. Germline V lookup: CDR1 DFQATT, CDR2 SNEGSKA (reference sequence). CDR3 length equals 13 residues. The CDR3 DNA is TGCAGTGCTAATGCAGGGGGGGCAGATACGCAGTATTTT. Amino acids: CSANAGGADTQYF.

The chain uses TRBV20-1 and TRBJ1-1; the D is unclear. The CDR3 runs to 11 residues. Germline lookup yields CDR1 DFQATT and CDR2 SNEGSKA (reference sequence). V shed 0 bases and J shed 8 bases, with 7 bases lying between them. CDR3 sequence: CSARDQVEAFF. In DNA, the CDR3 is TGCAGTGCTAGAGATCAGGTGGAAGCTTTCTTT.

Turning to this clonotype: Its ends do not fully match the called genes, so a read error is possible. For the CDR3, the DNA is TGCAGTGCTGGGCACAGGGTGGACTATGGCTTCACCTTC. It yields the protein CSAGHRVDYGFTF. This chain joins TRBV20-1 and TRBJ1-2, with a weak D call TRBD1 (6 bases). Germline CDR1 DFQATT, CDR2 SNEGSKA (reference sequence). The CDR3 has 13 residues.

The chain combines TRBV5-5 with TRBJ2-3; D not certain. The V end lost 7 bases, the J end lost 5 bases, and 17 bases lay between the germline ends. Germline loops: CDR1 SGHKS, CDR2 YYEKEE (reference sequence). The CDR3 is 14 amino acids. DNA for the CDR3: TGTGCCAGCGCAACCTCTTCCGGCGGAGATACGCAGTATTTT. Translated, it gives CASATSSGGDTQYF.

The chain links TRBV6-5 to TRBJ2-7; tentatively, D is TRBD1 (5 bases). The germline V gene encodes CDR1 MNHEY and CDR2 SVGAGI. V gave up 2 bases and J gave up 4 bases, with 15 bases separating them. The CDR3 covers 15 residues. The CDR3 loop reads CASSYDQGRFYEQYF. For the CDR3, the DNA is TGTGCCAGCAGTTACGATCAGGGCCGATTTTACGAGCAGTACTTC.

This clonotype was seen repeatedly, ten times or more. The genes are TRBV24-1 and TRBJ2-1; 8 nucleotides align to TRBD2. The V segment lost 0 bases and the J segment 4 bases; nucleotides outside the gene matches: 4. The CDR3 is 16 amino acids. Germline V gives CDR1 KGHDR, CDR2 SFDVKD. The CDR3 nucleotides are TGTGCCACCAGTGATTTGCGGGGGGGCGAGTACAATGAGCAGTTCTTC. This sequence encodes CATSDLRGGEYNEQFF.

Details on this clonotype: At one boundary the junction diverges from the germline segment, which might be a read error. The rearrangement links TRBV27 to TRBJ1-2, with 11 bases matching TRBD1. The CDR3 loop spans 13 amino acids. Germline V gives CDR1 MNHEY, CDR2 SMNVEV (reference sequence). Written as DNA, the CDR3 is TGTGCCAGCGGTTTGGACAGGGGGCGCTTAGACACCTTC. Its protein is CASGLDRGRLDTF.

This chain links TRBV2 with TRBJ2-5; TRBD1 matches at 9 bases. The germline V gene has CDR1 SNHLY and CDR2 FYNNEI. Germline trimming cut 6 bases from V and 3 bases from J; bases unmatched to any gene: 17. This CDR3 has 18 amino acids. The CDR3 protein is CASRQTGGAPVIEETQYF. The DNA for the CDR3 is TGTGCCAGCAGACAGACAGGGGGGGCCCCTGTTATAGAAGAGACCCAGTACTTC.